One sample yielded the 9 T cell receptor beta chains listed below, sequenced in a study of regulatory T cells in long-lasting Graves disease. Time point defined: newly diagnosed GD, antithyroid drugs for less than 3 months. PBMC RNA served as the TCR library source. Libraries of TCR beta came from iRepertoire HTBI primers plus Arm-PCR of CDR3 regions. TCRdb reprocessed the multiplex PCR reads via MiXCR and lists one record per CDR3 protein. The table has roughly 320,000 distinct CDR3 sequences, 15% to 20% seen once. These same records also appear under a second study, on T cells in Graves' hyperthyroidism and ophthalmopathy.

Here the sequenced sample was peripheral blood mononuclear cells (PBMCs), taken at new diagnosis, from a patient treated with antithyroid drugs. The origin of the receptors is a man aged 35 to 55 with Graves disease.

This clonotype was picked up many times. The J gene is TRBJ2-1, the V gene TRBV5-1; the D gene is possibly TRBD1 (6 bases). The CDR3 spans 17 residues. V dropped 0 bases and J dropped 0 bases, with 13 bases sitting between them. Germline CDR1 is SGHRS and CDR2 is YFSETQ. DNA of the CDR3: TGCGCCAGCAGCTTGGCCACAGGGCATGCCTCCTACAATGAGCAGTTCTTC. Translated: CASSLATGHASYNEQFF.

In its sample, this clonotype was seen a few times. The chain joins TRBV6-1 to TRBJ2-5; 7 positions agree with TRBD2. The germline V gene has CDR1 MNHNS and CDR2 SASEGT. V trimming: 0 bases; J trimming: 7 bases; junction bases outside the gene matches: 8. This CDR3 region has 15 residues. CDR3 bases: TGTGCCAGCAGTGAAGCGATTGGGGGGGGATGGACCCAGTACTTC. Translating gives CASSEAIGGGWTQYF.

This clonotype was seen a handful of times. V and J are TRBV19 and TRBJ1-5; D unresolved. Germline V gene sequence: CDR1 LNHDA, CDR2 SQIVND (reference sequence). V lost 2 bases, J lost 4 bases, and 15 bases lay in between. The CDR3 covers 16 residues. The CDR3 sequence is CASSIRGNYDNQPQHF. The CDR3 DNA is TGTGCCAGTAGTATACGGGGAAACTACGATAATCAGCCCCAGCATTTT.

The table lists this clonotype with many counts. This chain links TRBV29-1 with TRBJ2-3, with D possibly called TRBD1 or TRBD2 (5 bases each). V was pared by 8 bases and J by 1 base, with 13 bases between. Looked up from germline, CDR1 is SQVTM and CDR2 is ANQGSEA. CDR3 length equals 13 residues. CDR3 protein: CSSGGIGTDTQYF. DNA for the CDR3: TGCAGCTCTGGGGGTATCGGCACAGATACGCAGTATTTT.

This chain connects TRBV12-3 or TRBV12-4 to TRBJ2-3; 14 bases map to TRBD2. Trimming cost V 5 bases and J 1 base; bases outside gene matches: 8. CDR3 length: 18 amino acids. The CDR3 DNA is TGTGCCAGCAGTGCGGGACTAGCGGGAGTGAGTGGCACAGATACGCAGTATTTT. Amino acid sequence: CASSAGLAGVSGTDTQYF.

Points on this clonotype: A single base separates this from a much larger clone, so it may be a read error. The conserved phenylalanine or tryptophan is not found at the CDR3 terminus, so this likely reflects a read error. The chain links TRBV20-1 to TRBJ2-2, with 8 bases lining up with TRBD1. The CDR3 sequence is 17 residues long. J gave up 4 bases and V 6 bases, and 16 bases lay outside the gene matches. Germline V lookup: CDR1 DFQATT, CDR2 SNEGSKA (reference sequence). CDR3 sequence reads: CSARGTGGGRSTGELFL. The CDR3 DNA sequence: TGCAGTGCGAGGGGGACAGGTGGTGGAAGATCCACCGGGGAGCTGTTTCTT.

The gene calls are TRBV20-1 and TRBJ2-5; D not resolved. V gave up 5 bases and J gave up 9 bases, with 25 bases separating them. The CDR3 totals 15 residues. Germline V gives CDR1 DFQATT, CDR2 SNEGSKA (reference sequence). The chain's CDR3 is CSALDPRRNQGSQYF. CDR3 DNA: TGCAGTGCTTTGGACCCCAGGCGTAACCAAGGGTCCCAGTACTTC.

The rearrangement uses TRBV3-1 and TRBJ2-3; maybe TRBD2 (6 bases). The CDR3 has 14 amino acids. Germline CDR1 reads LGHDT; CDR2 reads YNNKEL (reference sequence). V was pared by 0 bases and J by 4 bases, with 8 bases between. The DNA for the CDR3 is TGTGCCAGCAGCCAAGAACCTAGCGCAGATACGCAGTATTTT. As protein: CASSQEPSADTQYF.

In its sample, this clonotype was seen many times. This chain links TRBV20-1 with TRBJ2-7; 8 nucleotides align to TRBD1. Germline CDR1 is DFQATT and CDR2 is SNEGSKA (reference sequence). The CDR3 loop spans 12 amino acids. Germline trimming cut 5 bases from V and 7 bases from J; bases unmatched to any gene: 7. CDR3 residues: CSADDRGREQYF. For the CDR3, the DNA is TGCAGTGCTGACGACAGGGGCCGTGAGCAGTACTTC.